This T cell receptor (beta chain) came from a study of cytomegalovirus exposure and HLA in healthy donors. Study information: Ancestry clustering placed more than 80% of 300 to 400 genotyped donors in the Caucasian-associated cluster. Study findings and constraints: Some V segments (TRBV6-2 and TRBV6-3 among them) were excluded as indistinguishable. When a later analysis was performed, an Asian-associated ancestry cluster reportedly had fewer N-insertions than the roughly 730-donor mean.

60 Vbeta and 13 Jbeta primers were used in PCR. Per the study methods: Later, tens of millions of unique TCR beta chains were counted in an analysis, and about 10 million of them were shared. Produced via immunoSEQ multiplex PCR; TCRdb's table is partial and in-frame only. D and trimming come from the DNA, and the V and J calls and clone size come from that table. The sample holds 200,000 or so clones. CDR3 length: 16 residues. Trimming removed 5 bases at V and 1 base at J, with 16 bases between. Germline V gene data show CDR1 as ENHRY and CDR2 as SYGVKD. Comments on this clone: What it binds is not known.

The origin of this receptor is a girl aged 2 to 10 in good health and CMV-seropositive. V is TRBV10-3 and J is TRBJ2-3; perhaps TRBD1 as D (6 bases). The specimen sequenced was PBMCs. The CDR3 here is CAISNLLGAGTDTQYF. In DNA form, the CDR3 reads TGTGCCATCAGTAACCTCCTGGGGGCTGGCACAGATACGCAGTATTTT.